This T cell receptor beta chain comes out of a study of follicular helper T cells after annual influenza vaccination. At the level of the study: Across the 2013-2014, 2014-2015 and 2015-2016 vaccination seasons, some subjects were resampled. Study-wide findings and caveats: Successive annual vaccinations recalled a recurrent oligoclonal ICOS+CD38+ cTfh response with influenza-specific clonotypes. Productive TCRB sequences came from only roughly 8.5-23% of cells.

Concerning this clone itself: Antigen: not known.

Each time point used about 35 to 110 mL of blood. The protocol was immunoSEQ multiplex PCR, while the TCRdb copy is restricted to in-frame clones and leaves out a portion. The sample contains some 10,000 clones, approximately 79% of which appear only once. Sample: CXCR5- memory CD4+ T cells sorted from blood, taken 6 weeks after influenza vaccination. The TCR sequence derives from an adult who received the influenza vaccine.

The CDR3 bases are TGCGCCAGCAGCCTAGCCGGAGGGACTAATGAAAAACTGTTTTTT. Its protein product is CASSLAGGTNEKLFF. The chain has TRBV5-1 and TRBJ1-4, with D hard to call. Looked up from germline, CDR1 is SGHRS and CDR2 is YFSETQ. The CDR3 is made up of 15 amino acids. V lost 4 bases to trimming and J lost 2 bases, with 12 bases between them.